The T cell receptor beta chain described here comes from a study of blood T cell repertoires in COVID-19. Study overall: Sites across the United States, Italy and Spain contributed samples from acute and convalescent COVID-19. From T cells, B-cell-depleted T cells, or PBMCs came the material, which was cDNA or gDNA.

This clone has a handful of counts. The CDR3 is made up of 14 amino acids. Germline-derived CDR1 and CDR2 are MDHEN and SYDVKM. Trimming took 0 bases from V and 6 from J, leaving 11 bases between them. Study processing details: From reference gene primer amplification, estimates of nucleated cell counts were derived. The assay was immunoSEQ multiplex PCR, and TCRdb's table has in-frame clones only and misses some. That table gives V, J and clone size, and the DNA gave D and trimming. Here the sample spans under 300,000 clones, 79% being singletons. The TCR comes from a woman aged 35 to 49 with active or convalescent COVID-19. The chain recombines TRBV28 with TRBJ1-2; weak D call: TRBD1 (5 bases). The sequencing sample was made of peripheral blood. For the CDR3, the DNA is TGTGCCAGCAGTTTATGGGGAGGGGCACATGGCTACACCTTC. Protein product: CASSLWGGAHGYTF.